This T cell receptor beta chain was observed in a study of radiation and T cells in renal cell carcinoma. Study background: Nephrectomy followed 15 Gy stereotactic body radiation by 4 weeks.

The sample's time point: baseline pretreatment blood. The treatment was: 15 Gy SBRT to primary tumor, nephrectomy 4 weeks later. Serial blood draws occurred at baseline and 2 and 4 weeks post-SBRT. This clone was observed a few times. Antigen: not known. Profiled with immunoSEQ multiplex PCR; TCRdb holds only in-frame clones, not every one. This sample has around 64,000 clones, with about three quarters found just once. Whole-study findings and limits: Without pretreatment biopsies, baseline tumor clonotype presence was undetermined.

V lost 7 bases, J lost 4 bases, and 16 bases lay in between. The CDR3 is 14 amino acids. Germline CDR1 reads SNHLY; CDR2 reads FYNNEI. V and J are TRBV2 and TRBJ1-1; D remains ambiguous. The sequencing here drew on blood, taken from a patient whose treatment included radiotherapy and nephrectomy. The receptor comes from a man aged 55-75 years with renal cell carcinoma. CDR3 coding DNA: TGTGCCAGCACGGAATCCGTCCGGGGCACTGAAGCTTTCTTT. This codes for CASTESVRGTEAFF.